This T cell receptor beta chain appears in the sequencing data of a study of T cell repertoires in cytomegalovirus infection. About this clonotype itself: Possible read error: a much larger clone is one base away.

One entry per CDR3 protein, called by TCRdb with MiXCR from the reads. The sample contains under 800,000 distinct CDR3 sequences, less than 25% of which appear only once. Sample: CD8+ T cells from PBMCs. The receptor was derived from a human donor in good health (CMV status not recorded). Some clones in this sample may be carry-over from other donors' samples.

Here the CDR3 DNA reads TGTGCCAGCAGCCCGACGGGGGCCTCCTACGAGCAGTACTTC. It encodes CASSPTGASYEQYF. This chain joins TRBV7-2 and TRBJ2-7; D might be TRBD1 or TRBD2, each matching 6 bases. Trimming stripped 5 bases from V and 0 bases from J, with 11 bases between. This CDR3 is built from 14 residues. CDR1 and CDR2 from the germline V gene are SGHTA and FQGNSA.